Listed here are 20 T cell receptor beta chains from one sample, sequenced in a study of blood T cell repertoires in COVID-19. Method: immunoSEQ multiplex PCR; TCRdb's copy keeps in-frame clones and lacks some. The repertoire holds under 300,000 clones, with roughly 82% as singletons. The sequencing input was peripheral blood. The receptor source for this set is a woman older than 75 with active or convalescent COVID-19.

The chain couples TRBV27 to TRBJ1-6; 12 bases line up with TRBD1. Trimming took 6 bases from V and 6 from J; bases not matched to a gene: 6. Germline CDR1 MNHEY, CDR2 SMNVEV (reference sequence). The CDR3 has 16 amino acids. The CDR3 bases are TGTGCCAGCAGGGGACAGGGGGCACTACGTAATTCACCCCTCCACTTT. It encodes CASRGQGALRNSPLHF.

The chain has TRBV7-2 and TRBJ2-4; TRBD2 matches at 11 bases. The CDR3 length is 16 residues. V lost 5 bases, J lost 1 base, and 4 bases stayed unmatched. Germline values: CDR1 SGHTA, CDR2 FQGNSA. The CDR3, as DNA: TGTGCCAGCAGCGTATTAGCGGGAGGGGCCAAAAACATTCAGTACTTC. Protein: CASSVLAGGAKNIQYF.

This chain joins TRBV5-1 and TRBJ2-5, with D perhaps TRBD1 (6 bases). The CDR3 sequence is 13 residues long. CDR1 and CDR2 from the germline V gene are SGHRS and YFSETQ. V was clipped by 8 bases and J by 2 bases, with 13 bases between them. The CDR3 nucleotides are TGCGCCAGGTCTGGACAGCCTCAAGAGACCCAGTACTTC. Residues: CARSGQPQETQYF. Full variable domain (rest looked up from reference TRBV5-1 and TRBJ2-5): KAGVTQTPRYLIKTRGQQVTLSCSPISGHRSVSWYQQTPGQGLQFLFEYFSETQRNKGNFPGRFSGRQFSNSRSEMNVSTLELGDSALYLCARSGQPQETQYFGPGTRLLVL.

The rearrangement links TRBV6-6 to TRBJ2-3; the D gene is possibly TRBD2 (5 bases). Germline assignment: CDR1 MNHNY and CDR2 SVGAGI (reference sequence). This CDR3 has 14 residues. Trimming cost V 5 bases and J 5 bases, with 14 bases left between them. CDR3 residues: CASSVSTRGDTQYF. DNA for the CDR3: TGTGCCAGCAGTGTCTCGACCCGGGGAGATACGCAGTATTTT.

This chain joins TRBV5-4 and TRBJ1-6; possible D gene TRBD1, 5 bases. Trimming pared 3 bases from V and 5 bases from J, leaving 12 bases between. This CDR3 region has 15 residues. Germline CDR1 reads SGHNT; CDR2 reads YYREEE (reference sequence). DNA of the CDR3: TGTGCCAGCAGCTCCGACAGCAACAATAATTCACCCCTCCACTTT. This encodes CASSSDSNNNSPLHF.

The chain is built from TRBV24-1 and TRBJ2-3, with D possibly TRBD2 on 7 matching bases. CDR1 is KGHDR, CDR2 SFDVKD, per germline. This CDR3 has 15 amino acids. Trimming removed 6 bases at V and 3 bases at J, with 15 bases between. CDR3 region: CATSPGRGRTDTQYF. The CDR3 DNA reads TGTGCCACCAGTCCAGGGAGGGGGAGGACAGATACGCAGTATTTT.

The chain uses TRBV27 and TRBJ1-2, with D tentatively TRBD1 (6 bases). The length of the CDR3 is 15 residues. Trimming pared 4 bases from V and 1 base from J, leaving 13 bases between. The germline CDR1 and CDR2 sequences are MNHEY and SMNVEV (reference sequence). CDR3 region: CASSSRQEINYGYTF. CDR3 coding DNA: TGTGCCAGCAGTTCCCGACAGGAGATTAACTATGGCTACACCTTC.

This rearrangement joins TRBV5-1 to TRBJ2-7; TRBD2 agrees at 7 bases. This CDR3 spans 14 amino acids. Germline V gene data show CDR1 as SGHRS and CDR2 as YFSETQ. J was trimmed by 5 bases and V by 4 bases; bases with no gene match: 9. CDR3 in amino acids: CASSPSGGGNEQYF. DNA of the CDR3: TGCGCCAGCAGCCCGTCGGGGGGTGGGAACGAGCAGTACTTC.

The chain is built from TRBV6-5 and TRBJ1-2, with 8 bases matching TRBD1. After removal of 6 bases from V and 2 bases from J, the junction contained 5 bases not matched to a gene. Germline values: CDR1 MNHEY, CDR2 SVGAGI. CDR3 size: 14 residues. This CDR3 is CASRGTGGNYGYTF. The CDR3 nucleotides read TGTGCCAGCAGGGGGACAGGTGGAAACTATGGCTACACCTTC.

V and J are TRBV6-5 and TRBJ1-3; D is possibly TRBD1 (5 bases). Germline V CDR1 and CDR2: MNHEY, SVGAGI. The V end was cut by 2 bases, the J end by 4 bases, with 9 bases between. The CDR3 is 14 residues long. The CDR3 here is CASSYGGFGNTIYF. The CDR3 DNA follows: TGTGCCAGCAGTTACGGGGGGTTCGGAAACACCATATATTTT.

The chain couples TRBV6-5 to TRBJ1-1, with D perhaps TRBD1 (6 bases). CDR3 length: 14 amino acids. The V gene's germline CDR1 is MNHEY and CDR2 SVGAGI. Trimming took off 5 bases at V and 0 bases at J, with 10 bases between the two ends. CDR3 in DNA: TGTGCCAGCAGTAGGACAGTCCTGAACACTGAAGCTTTCTTT. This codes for CASSRTVLNTEAFF.

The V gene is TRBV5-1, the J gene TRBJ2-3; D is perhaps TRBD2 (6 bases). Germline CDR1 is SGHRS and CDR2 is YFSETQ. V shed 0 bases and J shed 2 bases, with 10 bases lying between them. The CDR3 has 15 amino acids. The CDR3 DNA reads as TGCGCCAGCAGCTTGGCCGGGAGAACCACAGATACGCAGTATTTT. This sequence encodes CASSLAGRTTDTQYF.

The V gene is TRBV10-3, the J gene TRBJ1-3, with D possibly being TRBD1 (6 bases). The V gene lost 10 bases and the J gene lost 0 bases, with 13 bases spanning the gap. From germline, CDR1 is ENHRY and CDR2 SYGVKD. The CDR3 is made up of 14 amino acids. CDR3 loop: CATRQATSGNTIYF. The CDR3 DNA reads TGTGCCACCAGACAGGCCACCTCTGGAAACACCATATATTTT.

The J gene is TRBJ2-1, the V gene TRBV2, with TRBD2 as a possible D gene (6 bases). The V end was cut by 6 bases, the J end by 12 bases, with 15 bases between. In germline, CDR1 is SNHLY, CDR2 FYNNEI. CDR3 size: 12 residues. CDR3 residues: CASRGSGDRQFF. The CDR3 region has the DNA TGTGCCAGCAGGGGGTCGGGGGATCGGCAGTTCTTC.

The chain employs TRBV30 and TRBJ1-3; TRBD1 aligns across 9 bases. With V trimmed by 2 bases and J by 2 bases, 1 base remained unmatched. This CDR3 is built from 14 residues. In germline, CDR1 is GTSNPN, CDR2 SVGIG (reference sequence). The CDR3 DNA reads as TGTGCCTGGAGTCGGACAGGGGCTGGAAACACCATATATTTT. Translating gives CAWSRTGAGNTIYF.

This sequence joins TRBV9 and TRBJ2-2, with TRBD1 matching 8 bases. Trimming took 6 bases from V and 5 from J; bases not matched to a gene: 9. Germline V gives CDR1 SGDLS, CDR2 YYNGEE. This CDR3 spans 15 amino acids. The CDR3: CASTWDRSATGELFF. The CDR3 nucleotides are TGTGCCAGCACCTGGGACAGGTCTGCGACCGGGGAGCTGTTTTTT.

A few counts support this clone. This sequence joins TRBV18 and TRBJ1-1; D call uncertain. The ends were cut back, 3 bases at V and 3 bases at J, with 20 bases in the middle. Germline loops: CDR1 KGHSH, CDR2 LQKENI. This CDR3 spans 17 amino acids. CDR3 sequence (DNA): TGTGCCAGCTCACCTCGGCTTGACACCGCCCAACACACTGAAGCTTTCTTT. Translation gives CASSPRLDTAQHTEAFF.

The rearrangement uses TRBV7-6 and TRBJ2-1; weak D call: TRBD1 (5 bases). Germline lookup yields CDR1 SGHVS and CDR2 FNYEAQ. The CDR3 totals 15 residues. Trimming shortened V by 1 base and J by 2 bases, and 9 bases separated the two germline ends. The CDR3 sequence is CASSLGQGPYNEQFF. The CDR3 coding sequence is TGTGCCAGCAGCTTAGGTCAGGGTCCCTACAATGAGCAGTTCTTC.

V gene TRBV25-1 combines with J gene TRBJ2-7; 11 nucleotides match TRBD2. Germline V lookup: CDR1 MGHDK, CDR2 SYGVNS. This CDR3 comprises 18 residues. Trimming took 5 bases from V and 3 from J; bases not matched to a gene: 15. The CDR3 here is CASSQPSGRMGGHYEQYF. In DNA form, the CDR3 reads TGTGCCAGCAGTCAACCTAGCGGGAGGATGGGGGGGCACTACGAGCAGTACTTC.

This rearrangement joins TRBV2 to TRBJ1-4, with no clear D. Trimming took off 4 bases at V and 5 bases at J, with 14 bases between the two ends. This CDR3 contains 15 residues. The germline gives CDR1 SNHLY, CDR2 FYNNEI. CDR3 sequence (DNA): TGTGCCAGCAGTGGACAAGCTAATCCGAATGAAAAACTGTTTTTT. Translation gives CASSGQANPNEKLFF.